Listed below are T cell receptor beta chains from one sample, sequenced in a study of graft-versus-host responses after intestinal transplantation. The antigens for these receptors are not known. Some clones are missing from TCRdb's copy, which holds only in-frame ones; the method was immunoSEQ multiplex PCR. The sample lists about 94,000 clones, roughly 91% occurring once. The sample here was unstimulated CD8+ T cells sorted from spleen or lymph node cells, taken before intestinal transplant. These TCRs come from a human donor who received an intestinal transplant. Each CDR3 is given with its conserved first and last residue. D genes are given only for firm matches. Part of the rows lack a size; the others show once, few, many or a class for expanded clones.

D gene,J gene,clone size,V gene,CDR3 protein,CDR3 DNA
NA,TRBJ2-3,NA,TRBV9,CASSVGLATTDTQYF,TGTGCCAGCAGCGTAGGGCTAGCCACCACAGATACGCAGTATTTT
TRBD1,TRBJ2-2,NA,TRBV19,CASSIRTGPNTGELFF,TGTGCCAGTAGTATAAGGACAGGACCGAACACCGGGGAGCTGTTTTTT
TRBD1,TRBJ1-1,NA,TRBV6-5,CASRGQGAYTEAFF,TGTGCCAGCAGGGGTCAGGGGGCATATACTGAAGCTTTCTTT
TRBD2,TRBJ2-1,NA,TRBV4-1,CASSFLAGDNEQFF,TGCGCCAGCAGCTTTCTAGCGGGAGACAATGAGCAGTTCTTC
TRBD1,TRBJ1-1,NA,TRBV27,CASSFNRGLNTEAFF,TGTGCCAGCAGTTTTAACAGGGGGCTGAACACTGAAGCTTTCTTT
TRBD1,TRBJ2-2,NA,TRBV30,CARSGTANTGELFF,TGTGCTCGATCCGGGACAGCTAACACCGGGGAGCTGTTTTTT
TRBD1,TRBJ2-1,NA,TRBV14,CASSYRTGQGENEQFF,TGTGCCAGCAGCTATCGAACGGGACAGGGGGAAAATGAGCAGTTCTTC
NA,TRBJ2-1,NA,TRBV18,CASSPPVVVSSYNEQFF,TGTGCCAGCTCACCACCGGTGGTGGTTAGCTCCTACAATGAGCAGTTCTTC
NA,TRBJ2-7,NA,TRBV7-8,CASSLGAGVYYEQYF,TGTGCCAGCAGCTTAGGGGCAGGGGTATACTACGAGCAGTACTTC
TRBD2,TRBJ2-7,NA,TRBV4-1,CASSQDHGLAGAGTYEQYF,TGCGCCAGCAGCCAAGATCATGGACTAGCGGGAGCGGGTACCTACGAGCAGTACTTC
TRBD2,TRBJ2-1,NA,TRBV4-3,CASSQDWGGNSYNEQFF,TGCGCCAGCAGCCAAGATTGGGGGGGAAACTCCTACAATGAGCAGTTCTTC
TRBD1,TRBJ1-2,NA,TRBV4-1,CASSQFTGENYGYTF,TGCGCCAGCAGCCAGTTTACAGGGGAAAACTATGGCTACACCTTC
NA,TRBJ1-2,once,TRBV29-1,CSVEEGVYGYTF,TGCAGCGTTGAAGAGGGCGTATATGGCTACACCTTC
NA,TRBJ2-7,NA,TRBV11-2,CASSSGPYEQYF,TGTGCCAGCAGCTCAGGCCCATACGAGCAGTACTTC
TRBD1,TRBJ1-1,once,TRBV19,CASSMLGTGKSEAFF,TGTGCCAGTAGTATGCTCGGGACAGGGAAGTCTGAAGCTTTCTTT
NA,TRBJ2-7,NA,TRBV5-6,CASSLIRSYEQYF,TGTGCCAGCAGCTTGATTCGCAGCTACGAGCAGTACTTC
NA,TRBJ1-1,NA,TRBV7-9,CASSAGPLGATEAFF,TGTGCCAGCAGCGCAGGGCCTCTGGGGGCCACTGAAGCTTTCTTT
TRBD1,TRBJ2-7,NA,TRBV29-1,CSVRTGYSYEQYF,TGCAGCGTTCGGACAGGTTACTCCTACGAGCAGTACTTC
NA,TRBJ1-5,NA,TRBV7-9,CASSLAGDNQPQHF,TGTGCCAGCAGCTTAGCAGGGGACAATCAGCCCCAGCATTTT
NA,TRBJ2-7,NA,TRBV7-2,CASSWTPFYEQYF,TGTGCCAGCAGTTGGACACCTTTCTACGAGCAGTACTTC
NA,TRBJ2-7,NA,TRBV25-1,CASSASSEQYF,TGTGCCAGCAGTGCCAGTTCCGAGCAGTACTTC
NA,TRBJ2-3,NA,TRBV4-3,CASSPERGTSTDTQYF,TGCGCCAGCAGCCCCGAACGGGGGACTAGCACAGATACGCAGTATTTT
NA,TRBJ1-3,NA,TRBV4-1,CASSQDGGGPGNTIYF,TGCGCCAGCAGCCAAGATGGGGGAGGTCCTGGAAACACCATATATTTT
NA,TRBJ2-3,NA,TRBV4-2,CASSQDGDSDTQYF,TGTGCCAGCAGCCAAGACGGAGATTCAGATACGCAGTATTTT
TRBD1,TRBJ2-3,NA,TRBV27,CASSPDRVTDTQYF,TGTGCCAGCTCTCCCGACAGGGTCACAGATACGCAGTATTTT
TRBD1,TRBJ1-1,NA,TRBV5-1,CASNYRGANTEAFF,TGCGCCAGCAACTACAGGGGAGCGAACACTGAAGCTTTCTTT
TRBD1,TRBJ1-2,NA,TRBV5-1,CASSPSPGQGAYGCTF,TGCGCCAGCAGCCCCTCTCCTGGACAGGGGGCCTATGGCTGCACCTTC
TRBD2,TRBJ2-7,NA,TRBV7-9,CASSPVAGAYEQYF,TGTGCCAGCAGCCCCGTAGCGGGAGCGTACGAGCAGTACTTC
NA,TRBJ2-7,NA,TRBV9,CASSASSTGTEQYF,TGTGCCAGCAGCGCATCTTCAACCGGGACAGAGCAGTACTTC
TRBD1,TRBJ2-7,NA,TRBV11-3,CASSLGRGHEQCF,TGTGCCAGCAGCTTAGGCAGGGGGCACGAGCAGTGCTTC
NA,TRBJ2-7,NA,TRBV11-2,CASSLALGGEQYF,TGTGCCAGCAGCTTAGCCCTCGGCGGCGAGCAGTACTTC
TRBD2,TRBJ2-7,NA,TRBV5-1,CASSRGLAGYDEQYF,TGCGCCAGCAGCCGAGGACTAGCGGGGTACGACGAGCAGTACTTC
NA,TRBJ1-5,NA,TRBV27,CASRVSRGMQPQHF,TGTGCCAGCAGGGTTTCAAGGGGCATGCAGCCCCAGCATTTT
NA,TRBJ1-1,NA,TRBV6-1,CASSEAWGGTEAFF,TGTGCCAGCAGTGAAGCGTGGGGAGGCACTGAAGCTTTCTTT
NA,TRBJ1-2,once,TRBV25-1,CASSGPTGSNYGYTF,TGTGCCAGCAGTGGACCTACAGGCTCTAACTATGGCTACACCTTC
NA,TRBJ1-5,NA,TRBV11-2,CASSLGQGHSNQPQHF,TGTGCCAGCAGCTTAGGTCAGGGGCATAGCAATCAGCCCCAGCATTTT
TRBD2,TRBJ2-7,NA,TRBV7-2,CASSFGLAGYEQYF,TGTGCCAGCAGCTTCGGACTAGCGGGGTACGAGCAGTACTTC
TRBD1,TRBJ1-2,NA,TRBV5-1,CASSSGQKYGYTF,TGCGCCAGCAGCTCGGGACAGAAGTATGGCTACACCTTC
TRBD2,TRBJ2-1,NA,TRBV18,CASSPDDGGEQFF,TGTGCCAGCTCACCGGACGACGGGGGGGAGCAGTTCTTC
TRBD1,TRBJ2-7,NA,TRBV19,CASSTVQGAREQYF,TGTGCCAGTAGTACGGTTCAGGGGGCGCGCGAGCAGTACTTC
TRBD1,TRBJ1-5,NA,TRBV5-5,CASSLVDRGNNQPQHF,TGTGCCAGCAGCTTGGTGGACAGGGGGAACAATCAGCCCCAGCATTTT
TRBD1,TRBJ1-1,few,TRBV5-1,CASSLVTGDDTEAFF,TGCGCCAGCAGCTTGGTTACAGGGGATGACACTGAAGCTTTCTTT
NA,TRBJ2-5,NA,TRBV5-5,CASSFYRRAEAETQYF,TGTGCCAGCAGCTTCTACCGGAGGGCCGAGGCTGAGACCCAGTACTTC
NA,TRBJ1-2,NA,TRBV6-6,CATTQAGANYGYTF,TGTGCCACCACACAAGCAGGGGCAAACTATGGCTACACCTTC
TRBD1,TRBJ2-5,NA,TRBV5-1,CASSRDRAAVDQYF,TGCGCCAGCAGTCGGGACAGGGCCGCAGTGGACCAGTACTTC
NA,TRBJ2-2,NA,TRBV27,CASSLDTPFLGELFF,TGTGCCAGCAGCCTCGACACCCCGTTTTTGGGGGAGCTGTTTTTT
NA,TRBJ2-7,NA,TRBV4-1,CASSQESSAITYEQYF,TGCGCCAGCAGCCAAGAATCCAGCGCAATAACCTACGAGCAGTACTTC
NA,TRBJ1-3,NA,TRBV2,CASRHETGGGNTIYF,TGTGCCAGCCGACACGAGACGGGGGGAGGAAACACCATATATTTT
NA,TRBJ2-2,NA,TRBV7-6,CASSTWGELFF,TGTGCCAGCAGCACTTGGGGGGAGCTGTTTTTT
NA,TRBJ2-7,NA,TRBV5-8,CASSLVYEQYF,TGTGCCAGCAGCTTGGTTTACGAGCAGTACTTC
NA,TRBJ2-3,once,TRBV15,CATSRDRENTGDTQYF,TGTGCCACCAGCAGAGATAGGGAGAATACCGGGGATACGCAGTATTTT
TRBD1,TRBJ1-2,few,TRBV4-3,CASSQGTGDPYGYTF,TGCGCCAGCAGCCAGGGGACAGGGGACCCCTATGGCTACACCTTC
NA,TRBJ1-1,NA,TRBV27,CASSLGGGEAFF,TGTGCCAGCAGTTTAGGGGGGGGAGAAGCTTTCTTT